The rows below give T cell receptor beta chains drawn from one sample of a study of blood T cell repertoires in COVID-19. Assay: immunoSEQ multiplex PCR; the TCRdb copy retains only in-frame clones and omits some. The sample holds more than 300,000 clones, roughly 88% seen once. The specimen was peripheral blood. These receptors were taken from a woman in her 30s with COVID-19, enrolled during active disease. Both conserved end residues are part of each CDR3. The D gene is left open where the match is weak. Size is omitted from some rows. Given values are once, few, many or a class for expanded clones.

v_call	clone_size	d_call	j_call	cdr3_nt	cdr3_aa
TRBV9	-	TRBD2	TRBJ2-1	TGTGCCAGCAGCCCCGGTGGACTAGCGGCTGGTGAGCAGTTCTTC	CASSPGGLAAGEQFF
TRBV28	-	-	TRBJ1-2	TGTGCCAGCAGTCCAGGACAGTATGGCTACACCTTC	CASSPGQYGYTF
TRBV5-1	-	-	TRBJ2-3	TGCGCCAGCAGCTTGCATACAGATACGCAGTATTTT	CASSLHTDTQYF
TRBV24-1	-	TRBD1	TRBJ1-5	TGTGCCACGAGTGATCCCCGGACAGGTGGGAGCAATCAGCCCCAGCATTTT	CATSDPRTGGSNQPQHF
TRBV6-1	-	-	TRBJ1-1	TGTGCCAGCAGTGAAGCGCTTGGAGGGACTGAAGCTTTCTTT	CASSEALGGTEAFF
TRBV2	-	-	TRBJ2-2	TGTGCCAGCAGTCGTGGGGGGTCGGAACGGGAGCTGTTTTTT	CASSRGGSERELFF
TRBV10-2	-	-	TRBJ1-5	TGCGCCAGCAGCCTTTATAGCAATCAGCCCCAGCATTTT	CASSLYSNQPQHF
TRBV4-2	-	TRBD1	TRBJ2-2	TGTGCCAGCGGTCCCGGGACAGGGAACACCGGGGAGCTGTTTTTT	CASGPGTGNTGELFF
TRBV14	few	-	TRBJ2-7	TGTGCCAGCAGCCCACTATTCGACTCCTACGAGCAGTACTTC	CASSPLFDSYEQYF
TRBV9	-	-	TRBJ2-2	TGTGCCAGCAGCTACCCCCCCGGGACCGGGGAGCTGTTTTTT	CASSYPPGTGELFF
TRBV19	-	-	TRBJ2-3	TGTGCCAGTAGCCTCACGTTCCGGGCAGGGGGCACAGATACGCAGTATTTT	CASSLTFRAGGTDTQYF
TRBV12-3/TRBV12-4	-	-	TRBJ1-2	TGTGCCAGCAGTTTATCAGGGGATGGCTACACCTTC	CASSLSGDGYTF
TRBV30	-	-	TRBJ1-1	TGTGCCTGGAGGACGGGGTTGAACACTGAAGCTTTCTTT	CAWRTGLNTEAFF
TRBV12-3/TRBV12-4	-	-	TRBJ1-1	TGTGCCAGCAGTTTGTCGGGTGGAGGTGGAGCTTTCTTT	CASSLSGGGGAFF
TRBV4-3	-	TRBD2	TRBJ2-1	TGCGCCAGCAGCCAAGATTGGACTAGGGGAGGAGATGAGCAGTTCTTC	CASSQDWTRGGDEQFF
TRBV6-1	-	-	TRBJ1-5	TGTGCCAGCAGTGAACGGGGGGGGGCGGGTCAGCCCCAGCATTTT	CASSERGGAGQPQHF
TRBV19	-	-	TRBJ1-2	TGTGCCAGTAGTATTTACGGTAATACTAACTATGGCTACACCTTC	CASSIYGNTNYGYTF
TRBV21-1	once	-	TRBJ2-6	TGTGCCAGCAGCAAAGTAGAGGCGGGCCAGAGCTCTGGGGCCAACGTCCTGACTTTC	CASSKVEAGQSSGANVLTF
TRBV29-1	-	TRBD2	TRBJ2-2	TGCAGCGTGAGGGGGACTAGTGTTGCCGGGGAGCTGTTTTTT	CSVRGTSVAGELFF
TRBV7-2	-	TRBD1	TRBJ1-1	TGTGCCAGCAGCTTAATGGCAGGGGGACGAGTTGGAACTGAAGCTTTCTTT	CASSLMAGGRVGTEAFF